Presented here are 4 T cell receptor beta chains from one specimen sequenced in a study of blood T cell repertoires in COVID-19. Profiled with immunoSEQ multiplex PCR; TCRdb holds only in-frame clones, not every one. The repertoire includes 110,000 to 150,000 clones, 80% to 85% of them detected once, and roughly 8% sits in the top ten. Source material: peripheral blood. These receptors all stem from a human donor in a cohort sampled during active COVID-19.

The rearrangement uses TRBV9 and TRBJ1-2; 9 positions agree with TRBD1. Germline CDR1 reads SGDLS; CDR2 reads YYNGEE. V shed 2 bases, J shed 2 bases, and the junction held 4 bases outside the gene matches. The CDR3 is 15 residues long. The CDR3 reads CASSVRTGENYGYTF. The CDR3 DNA reads as TGTGCCAGCAGCGTCCGGACAGGGGAGAACTATGGCTACACCTTC. Supplemented by reference TRBV9 and TRBJ1-2, the full variable domain reads DSGVTQTPKHLITATGQRVTLRCSPRSGDLSVYWYQQSLDQGLQFLIQYYNGEERAKGNILERFSAQQFPDLHSELNLSSLELGDSALYFCASSVRTGENYGYTFGSGTRLTVV.

This clone came up a few times. This chain uses TRBV7-2 with TRBJ2-7; TRBD2 might be the D (6 bases). Trimming pared 3 bases from V and 3 bases from J, leaving 18 bases between. This CDR3 is built from 16 residues. Germline V gene data show CDR1 as SGHTA and CDR2 as FQGNSA. The CDR3 protein is CASSFWRGTRIYEQYF. The CDR3, as DNA: TGTGCCAGCAGCTTCTGGCGCGGGACTCGTATCTACGAGCAGTACTTC.

To note about this clone: Other DNA sequences in this specimen translate into the identical CDR3. The chain has TRBV4-3 and TRBJ2-2; 7 nucleotides align to TRBD2. Germline V gene data show CDR1 as LGHNA and CDR2 as YSLEER. V shed 0 bases and J 2 bases; nucleotides not matched to a gene: 9. The CDR3 length is 18 residues. The CDR3: CASSQEVLAVLNTGELFF. The CDR3 DNA follows: TGCGCCAGCAGCCAAGAGGTTCTAGCGGTTCTTAACACCGGGGAGCTGTTTTTT.

The DNA for the CDR3 is TGTGCCAGCAGTTTATCCAGGGGGTTGGATGGCTACACCTTC. Residues: CASSLSRGLDGYTF. The rearrangement uses TRBV27 and TRBJ1-2; the match to TRBD1 covers 7 bases. CDR3 size: 14 residues. Per germline, CDR1 MNHEY and CDR2 SMNVEV (reference sequence). V was pared by 0 bases and J by 6 bases, with 4 bases of the junction left unmatched.